This T cell receptor beta chain was recorded in a study of shared clonotypes between healthy human individuals. Sequencing used immunoSEQ multiplex PCR; TCRdb keeps in-frame clones, though not all of them. The table shows about 120,000 clones, with around 68% occurring only once. General observations from the study: When compared with the clonotypes that were shared by all four sorted-subset donors, the non-shared clonotypes turned out to have lower generation probabilities.

Worth noting for this clone: No antigen is known for it.

Per the germline V gene, CDR1 is MNHNS and CDR2 is SASEGT. Trimming removed 8 bases at V and 8 bases at J, with 9 bases between. This CDR3 comprises 11 residues. The sequenced sample was memory CD8+ T cells sorted from blood. Subset: CD45RO+ cells pooled with CCR7-negative TemRA cells. The gene calls are TRBV6-1 and TRBJ1-4, with D maybe TRBD1 (5 bases). The sequence derives from a young woman in good health. The DNA of the CDR3 is TGTGCCAGCGGTTCAGGGGAAAAACTGTTTTTT. Its translation: CASGSGEKLFF.